This TCR beta chain was documented in a study of type 1 regulatory T cells. As for the study in general: An in vitro protocol generated T-allo10, a Tr1-enriched, alloantigen-specific CD4 T cell product.

The CDR3 is 14 amino acids. Trimming left V 3 bases short and J 4 bases short, with 10 bases between. The germline gives CDR1 KGHSH, CDR2 LQKENI. TCRdb re-called the reads with MiXCR, one entry per CDR3 protein. The repertoire holds about 23,000 distinct CDR3 sequences, with roughly 50% as singletons. The table lists this clonotype with a few counts. Its target is unknown. Sequenced input: cultured T cells, either the whole culture or a sorted T cell fraction (not recorded which). The rearrangement links TRBV18 to TRBJ1-5; D remains unclear. The sequence was obtained from a human donor in good health. CDR3: CASSPYTTNQPQHF. The DNA of the CDR3 is TGTGCCAGCTCACCTTACACAACTAATCAGCCCCAGCATTTT.